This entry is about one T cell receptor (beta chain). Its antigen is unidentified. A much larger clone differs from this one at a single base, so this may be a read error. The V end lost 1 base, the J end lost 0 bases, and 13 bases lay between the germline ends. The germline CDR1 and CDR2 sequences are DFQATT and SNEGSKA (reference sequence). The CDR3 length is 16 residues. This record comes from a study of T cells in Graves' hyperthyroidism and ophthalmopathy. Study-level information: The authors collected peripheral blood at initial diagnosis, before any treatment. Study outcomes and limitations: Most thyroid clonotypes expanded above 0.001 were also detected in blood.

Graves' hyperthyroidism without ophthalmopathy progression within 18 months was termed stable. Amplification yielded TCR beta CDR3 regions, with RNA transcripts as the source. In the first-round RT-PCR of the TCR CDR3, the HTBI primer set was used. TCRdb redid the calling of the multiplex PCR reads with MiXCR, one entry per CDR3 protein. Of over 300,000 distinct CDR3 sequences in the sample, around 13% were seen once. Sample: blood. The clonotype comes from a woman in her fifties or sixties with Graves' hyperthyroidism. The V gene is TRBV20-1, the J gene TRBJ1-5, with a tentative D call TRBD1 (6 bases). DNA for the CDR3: TGCAGTGCTAGAGGGAGGGGGAGCAATAGCAATCAGCCCCAGCATTTT. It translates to CSARGRGSNSNQPQHF.